This is a list of T cell receptor beta chains from one sample in a study of T cell repertoires in cytomegalovirus infection. These receptors are not linked to any known antigen. Each CDR3 protein gets one entry after TCRdb re-called the reads with MiXCR. The sample comprises 75,000 to 100,000 distinct CDR3 sequences, around 49% of which are singletons, and about 92% rests with the top ten. The sequences come from CD8+ T cells from cultured PBMCs, collected from culture after CMV antigen stimulation. The receptor source for this set is a human donor in good health (CMV status not recorded). Some clones in this sample may be carry-over from other donors' samples. CDR3s include the opening cysteine and the closing phenylalanine or tryptophan. The D gene is left open where the match is weak. A clone size is listed for some rows: how often the clone was seen (once, few, many), or a class if it is expanded.

v_gene	j_gene	len	abundance	d_gene	CDR3aa	CDR3nt
TRBV15	TRBJ1-5	14	-	-	CATSLQRTTQPQHF	TGTGCCACCAGCTTACAAAGGACGACTCAGCCCCAGCATTTT
TRBV6-8	TRBJ2-7	16	-	TRBD1	CASSSRTGRSSYEQYF	TGTGCCAGCAGTTCTAGGACAGGCCGAAGCTCCTACGAGCAGTACTTC
TRBV4-1	TRBJ1-2	15	few	TRBD1	CASSQDRALNYGYTF	TGTGCCAGCAGCCAAGACAGGGCGTTGAACTATGGCTACACCTTC
TRBV7-8	TRBJ2-1	15	-	TRBD2	CASSLGASGGIEQFF	TGTGCCAGCAGCTTAGGGGCTAGCGGGGGGATTGAGCAGTTCTTC
TRBV7-4	TRBJ2-3	13	-	-	CASTTLGTDTQYF	TGTGCCAGCACCACTCTAGGCACAGATACGCAGTATTTT
TRBV27	TRBJ1-4	14	-	TRBD1	CASSPQGASEKLFF	TGTGCCAGCAGTCCACAGGGGGCGAGTGAAAAACTGTTTTTT
TRBV27	TRBJ1-1	13	-	-	CASSDKLNTEAFF	TGTGCCAGCAGTGACAAGTTGAACACTGAAGCTTTCTTT
TRBV6-5	TRBJ2-7	11	-	-	CASSDSNEQYF	TGTGCCAGCAGTGACAGCAACGAGCAGTACTTC
TRBV7-9	TRBJ1-1	13	-	-	CASSLQGSTEAFF	TGTGCCAGCAGCTTACAGGGGAGCACTGAAGCTTTCTTT
TRBV6-5	TRBJ2-2	15	few	-	CASSYRERGRGELFF	TGTGCCAGCAGTTACCGAGAACGGGGTCGCGGGGAGCTGTTTTTT
TRBV7-8	TRBJ2-5	20	-	TRBD2	CASSYPTRLAGRGYQETQYF	TGTGCCAGCAGCTATCCAACTAGACTAGCGGGACGAGGGTACCAAGAGACCCAGTACTTC
TRBV28	TRBJ2-5	13	-	-	CASRIRASETQYF	TGTGCCAGCAGAATAAGGGCGTCAGAGACCCAGTACTTC
TRBV7-2	TRBJ2-5	14	-	-	CASSLDTGQETQYF	TGTGCCAGCAGCTTAGACACGGGGCAAGAGACCCAGTACTTC
TRBV10-2	TRBJ2-1	13	few	-	CASSASNYNEQFF	TGCGCCAGCAGCGCTTCGAATTACAATGAGCAGTTCTTC
TRBV7-9	TRBJ2-1	15	-	TRBD2	CASSRSGSSYNEQFF	TGTGCCAGCAGCCGTAGCGGGAGCTCCTACAATGAGCAGTTCTTC
TRBV7-8	TRBJ2-7	14	few	-	CASSWRQFSYEQYF	TGTGCCAGCAGCTGGAGGCAGTTCTCCTACGAGCAGTACTTC
TRBV20-1	TRBJ2-5	13	-	-	CSARDPERETQYF	TGCAGTGCTAGGGACCCCGAACGGGAGACCCAGTACTTC
TRBV7-2	TRBJ2-3	15	few	TRBD2	CASSSSGGVADTQYF	TGTGCCAGCTCTTCTAGCGGGGGGGTGGCAGATACGCAGTATTTT
TRBV7-6	TRBJ2-7	14	few	TRBD1	CASSSRQGGHEQYF	TGTGCCAGCAGCTCCCGACAGGGGGGGCACGAGCAGTACTTC
TRBV7-2	TRBJ1-4	14	many	-	CASSSWTVNEKLFF	TGTGCCAGCAGCTCTTGGACGGTTAATGAAAAACTGTTTTTT
TRBV7-8	TRBJ2-7	17	few	TRBD2	CASSLPSGGTHIYEQYF	TGTGCCAGCAGCTTACCTTCGGGAGGTACCCACATCTACGAGCAGTACTTC
TRBV28	TRBJ2-2	21	-	-	CASSLYPPGAMSLMLTGELFF	TGTGCCAGCAGTTTATATCCCCCAGGGGCTATGTCTCTAATGTTAACCGGGGAGCTGTTTTTT
TRBV27	TRBJ1-2	15	few	TRBD1	CASSSTTGGDYGYTF	TGTGCCAGCAGTTCTACGACAGGGGGCGACTATGGCTACACCTTC
TRBV11-2	TRBJ1-4	14	few	-	CASSFGGTAEKLFF	TGTGCCAGCAGCTTCGGGGGAACCGCTGAAAAACTGTTTTTT
TRBV5-1	TRBJ1-1	14	-	TRBD1	CASSWGQVDTEAFF	TGCGCCAGCAGCTGGGGACAGGTGGACACTGAAGCTTTCTTT
TRBV6-5	TRBJ2-7	13	-	-	CASRPGSSYEQYF	TGTGCCAGCAGACCGGGATCCTCCTACGAGCAGTACTTC
TRBV7-3	TRBJ2-7	14	-	-	CASSSGLAPYEQYF	TGTGCCAGCAGCTCCGGTCTAGCCCCCTACGAGCAGTACTTC
TRBV19	TRBJ1-5	12	few	-	CASSIWDQPQHF	TGTGCCAGTAGTATATGGGATCAGCCCCAGCATTTT
TRBV27	TRBJ1-6	14	-	TRBD1	CASSLDRGYGSLHF	TGTGCCAGCAGTTTAGACAGGGGTTACGGATCCCTCCACTTT
TRBV7-4	TRBJ2-7	14	-	-	CASSSTHSSYEQYF	TGTGCCAGCAGCTCGACCCATAGCTCCTACGAGCAGTACTTC
TRBV20-1	TRBJ1-2	13	-	TRBD1	CSAQDRGRGGYTF	TGCAGTGCCCAGGACAGGGGGCGCGGTGGCTACACCTTC
TRBV27	TRBJ2-7	14	-	TRBD1	CASSPMGQAYEQYF	TGTGCCAGCAGTCCCATGGGACAGGCCTACGAGCAGTACTTC
TRBV14	TRBJ2-1	17	-	TRBD2	CASSQDTGLAILKGQFF	TGTGCCAGCAGCCAAGATACCGGACTAGCCATCTTAAAAGGGCAGTTCTTC
TRBV14	TRBJ2-3	16	-	TRBD1	CASSQVRDRGRGTQYF	TGTGCCAGCAGCCAAGTTCGGGACAGGGGACGGGGTACGCAGTATTTT
TRBV7-9	TRBJ2-7	13	-	-	CASSWDAGYEQYF	TGTGCCAGCAGCTGGGACGCCGGATACGAGCAGTACTTC
TRBV6-5	TRBJ2-7	13	-	-	CATGAGEGHEQYF	TGTGCCACAGGGGCGGGAGAGGGCCACGAGCAGTACTTC
TRBV13	TRBJ1-4	11	-	-	CASSFRDKLFF	TGTGCCAGCAGCTTTCGAGACAAGCTGTTTTTT
TRBV18	TRBJ1-6	13	few	-	CASSPLVGSPLHF	TGTGCCAGCTCACCACTAGTGGGTTCACCCCTCCACTTT
TRBV7-3	TRBJ1-1	13	few	-	CASSLDTYTEAFF	TGTGCCAGCAGCCTTGACACTTACACTGAAGCTTTCTTT
TRBV7-6	TRBJ1-1	13	-	-	CASSFGANTEAFF	TGTGCCAGCAGCTTTGGAGCGAACACTGAAGCTTTCTTT
TRBV25-1	TRBJ2-2	19	-	-	CASSELASGSVLNTGELFF	TGTGCCAGCAGTGAATTAGCCTCAGGCTCGGTATTGAACACCGGGGAGCTGTTTTTT
TRBV5-1	TRBJ1-2	18	few	TRBD1	CASSLADYPDRVIYGYTF	TGCGCCAGCAGCTTGGCCGATTATCCGGACAGGGTAATCTATGGCTACACCTTC
TRBV20-1	TRBJ1-1	16	-	-	CSGSGDLQFMNTEAFF	TGCAGTGGTAGCGGGGACTTACAGTTCATGAACACTGAAGCTTTCTTT
TRBV7-2	TRBJ2-6	19	few	-	CASSLRSGRVFSGANVLTF	TGTGCCAGCAGCTTACGTTCGGGCAGGGTTTTCTCTGGGGCCAACGTCCTGACTTTC
TRBV30	TRBJ2-7	12	-	-	CAREDGTYEQYF	TGTGCCAGAGAGGACGGCACCTACGAGCAGTACTTC
TRBV7-9	TRBJ2-7	15	-	-	CASSFGAASPYEQYF	TGTGCCAGCAGCTTTGGGGCAGCTTCCCCCTACGAGCAGTACTTC
TRBV6-1	TRBJ1-1	11	-	-	CAQGENTEAFF	TGTGCACAGGGAGAGAACACTGAAGCTTTCTTT
TRBV15	TRBJ2-2	15	-	TRBD2	CATSESGSRLGELFF	TGTGCCACCAGCGAAAGCGGGAGCCGACTGGGGGAGCTGTTTTTT
TRBV11-1	TRBJ1-2	13	few	-	CASSLDTNYGYTF	TGTGCCAGCAGCCTTGACACGAACTATGGCTACACCTTC
TRBV4-2	TRBJ2-7	15	-	-	CASSQDDQGRYEQYF	TGTGCCAGCAGCCAAGACGATCAGGGGCGCTACGAGCAGTACTTC
TRBV7-2	TRBJ1-1	17	-	TRBD1	CASSQVGQGIMNTEAFF	TGTGCCAGCAGCCAGGTGGGACAGGGTATAATGAACACTGAAGCTTTCTTT
TRBV6-1	TRBJ1-5	15	-	-	CASQYSPGGNQPQHF	TGTGCCAGCCAGTACTCCCCCGGTGGGAATCAGCCCCAGCATTTT
TRBV6-5	TRBJ2-3	12	-	-	CASSGDGDTQYF	TGTGCCAGCAGTGGGGATGGAGATACGCAGTATTTT
TRBV4-1	TRBJ1-2	15	-	-	CASSQDPGAKNGYTF	TGCGCCAGCAGCCAAGATCCGGGGGCGAAAAATGGCTACACCTTC